Below, one T cell receptor (beta chain) is given with its context. The clone's antigen remains unknown. No clone much larger than this one lies a single base away; base qualities are absent. TCRbeta CDR3 regions were amplified from genomic DNA using the immunoSEQ Assay, a bias-controlled multiplex PCR. On the study's bioinformatics: The number of nucleated cells in each sample was estimated from the amplification of reference gene primers within the assay. To quantify the absolute abundance of each unique TCRbeta CDR3 rearrangement, sequence reads were collapsed and filtered. For each sample, productive Simpson clonality was calculated as the square root of Simpson's diversity index over productive rearrangements. This is the immuneACCESS table as TCRdb keeps it, with only in-frame sequences that have V and J called. A part of the clones is gone; compared with another copy, unresolved V genes explain less than half, and the rest is unexplained. The DNA was the basis for D and trimming; V, J and clone size are from that table. Across this sample there are about 110,000 clones, with 89% seen only once. The leading ten clones occupy 4.5% to 6% of the sample.

Collaborating institutions collected whole blood in K2EDTA tubes following their own protocols. For TCRbeta analysis, collaborators shipped samples in one of three forms: frozen whole blood, isolated PBMCs, or DNA extracted from either of those sample types. The entry originates in a study of blood T cell repertoires in COVID-19 (dated by TCRdb to about 2020). About the full investigation: The collaborator samples originated in the United States, Italy and Spain and spanned the acute and convalescent phases of COVID-19. Nearly every sample came with metadata listing a de-identified subject ID, COVID-19 status, age in years and sex. The dataset comprised deeply sampled blood TCRbeta repertoires from subjects exposed to, actively infected with, or recovered from COVID-19. Where available, HLA class I and class II types were taken from metadata supplied by the sample provider and were not determined by assay-based typing. Samples were obtained from the ongoing ImmuneRACE study (first 160 participants) and from about 1,300 subjects provided by 6 global collaborators. The material from the prospective study consisted of cDNA or gDNA derived from T cells, B-cell-depleted T cells, or PBMCs. The repertoires were released in a freely available public database meant as a resource for research on the immune response to SARS-CoV-2.

Points the paper makes about the study in general: How much clinical and demographic metadata was included differed by source and by participant, and the metadata was provided uncurated.

Between the V and J ends, shortened by 6 bases and 0 bases respectively, the junction contains 8 bases. The CDR3 goes from the cysteine to the phenylalanine over 13 residues. Here the CDR3 DNA is all that survives: 39 bases in frame from base 1. In the germline V gene, CDR1 corresponds to MNHEY and CDR2 to SVGAGI. The sample taken for sequencing was peripheral blood. The sequence joins TRBV6-5 to TRBJ1-1; TRBD1 is possibly the D segment (6 matching bases). This clonotype originated in a man in his forties with active or convalescent COVID-19. The CDR3 protein: CASRQGMNTEAFF. The DNA is as follows: TGTGCCAGCAGACAGGGAATGAACACTGAAGCTTTCTTT.